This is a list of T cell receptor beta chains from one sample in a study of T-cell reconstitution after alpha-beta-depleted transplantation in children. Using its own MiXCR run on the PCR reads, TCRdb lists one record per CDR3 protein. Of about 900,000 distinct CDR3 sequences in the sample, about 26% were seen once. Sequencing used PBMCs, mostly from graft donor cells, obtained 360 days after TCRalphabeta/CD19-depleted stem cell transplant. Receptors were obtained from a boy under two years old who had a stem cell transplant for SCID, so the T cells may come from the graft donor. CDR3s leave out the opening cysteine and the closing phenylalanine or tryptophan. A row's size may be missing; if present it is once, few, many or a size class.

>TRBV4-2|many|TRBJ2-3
ASSHANYRPPDTQY
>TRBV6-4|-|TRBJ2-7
ASRTRAGTGAYEQY
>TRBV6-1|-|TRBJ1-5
ASSPRQGNASPQH
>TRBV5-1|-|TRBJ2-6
ASSDLQTIIGSGANVLT
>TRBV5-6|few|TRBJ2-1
ASSLLGTDNEQF
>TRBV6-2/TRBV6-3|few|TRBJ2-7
ASSYGRGLSMSYEQY
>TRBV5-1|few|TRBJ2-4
ASSSLPTGEGNIQY
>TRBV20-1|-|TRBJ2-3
SARGGGQRISDTQY
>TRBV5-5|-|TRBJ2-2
ASSSDRPGELF
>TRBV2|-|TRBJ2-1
ASLLAGGDEQF
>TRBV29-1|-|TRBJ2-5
SVEPGLAGANQETQY
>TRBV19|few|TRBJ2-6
ASSIDRARSGANVLT
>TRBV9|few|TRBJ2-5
ASTRTGLAGETQY
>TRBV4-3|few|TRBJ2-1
VSSPRLEGEQF
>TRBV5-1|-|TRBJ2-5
ASSRATSLSETQY
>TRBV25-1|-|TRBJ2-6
ATQTGANVLT
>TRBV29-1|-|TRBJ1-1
SVGPGLNTEAF
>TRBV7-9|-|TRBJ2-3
ASSFTGDTQY
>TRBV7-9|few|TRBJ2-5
ASSGRGHQETQY
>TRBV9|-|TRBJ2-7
ASSVGTAATYEQY
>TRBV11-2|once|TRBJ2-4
ASSLEAFGAPAKNIQY
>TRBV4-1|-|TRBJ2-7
ASSLGQGYYYEQY
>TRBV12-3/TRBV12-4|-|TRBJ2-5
ASTVSPDRETQY
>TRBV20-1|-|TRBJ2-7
SAGEEQGWLRYEQY
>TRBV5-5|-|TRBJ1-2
ASSPTTTGLNGYT
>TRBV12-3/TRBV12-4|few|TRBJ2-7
ASRPGQAFYEQY
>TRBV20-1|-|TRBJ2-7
SATLEARGEQY
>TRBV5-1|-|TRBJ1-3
ASRLRLGPGEGDLGNTIY
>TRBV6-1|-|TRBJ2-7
ASSQGAASYEQY
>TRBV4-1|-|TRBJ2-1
ASSQDQGASRSEQF
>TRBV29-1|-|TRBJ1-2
SVDRGLGGYT
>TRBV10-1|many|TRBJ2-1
ASSARSSYNEQF
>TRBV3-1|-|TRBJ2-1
ASSQEVGLASNEQF
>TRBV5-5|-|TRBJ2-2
ASSPGSYSWVVELF
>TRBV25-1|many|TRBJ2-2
ASSEQNTGELF
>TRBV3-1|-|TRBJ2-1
ASSKGDRGYNEQF
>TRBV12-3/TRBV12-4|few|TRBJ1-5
ASSTGGRTGFFNQPQH
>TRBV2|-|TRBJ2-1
ASNGGGF
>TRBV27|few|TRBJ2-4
ASSLGGSVAKNIQY
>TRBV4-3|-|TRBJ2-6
ASSQMTGSGANVLT
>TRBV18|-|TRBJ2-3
ASSLSGGQVTDTQY
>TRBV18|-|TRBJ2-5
ASSPQAVRGETQY
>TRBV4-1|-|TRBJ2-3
ASSHPPRGLRTDTQY
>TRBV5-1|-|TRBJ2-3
ASFPGRGTDTQY
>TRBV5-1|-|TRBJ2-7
ASRSGLAPSYEQY
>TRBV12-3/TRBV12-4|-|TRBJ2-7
ASRRRGYDYEQY
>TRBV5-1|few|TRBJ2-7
ASSGPSNNEQY
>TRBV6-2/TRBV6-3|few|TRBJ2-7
ASSSGQHRSYEQY
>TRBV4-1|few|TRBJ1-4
ASRGTGPIGELF
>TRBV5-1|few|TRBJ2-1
ASSGPGQGKNEQF
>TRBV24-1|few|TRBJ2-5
ATSDGAADPIQETQY
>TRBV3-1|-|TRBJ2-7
ASSPIRSRTAPTGEQY
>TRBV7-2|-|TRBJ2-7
ASSSDRGRYEQY
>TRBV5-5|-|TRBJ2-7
ASSPQSIVSYEQY
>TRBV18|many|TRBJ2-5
ASSRTSGYQETQY
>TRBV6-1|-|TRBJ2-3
ASRWAPSGADTQY
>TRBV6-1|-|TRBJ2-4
ASSPFPDREAKNIQY
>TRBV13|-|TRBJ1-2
ASSSRLWRGANYGYT
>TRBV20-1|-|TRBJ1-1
SARGGTGSMNTEAF
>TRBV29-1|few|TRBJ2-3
SVAGGGLGDTQY